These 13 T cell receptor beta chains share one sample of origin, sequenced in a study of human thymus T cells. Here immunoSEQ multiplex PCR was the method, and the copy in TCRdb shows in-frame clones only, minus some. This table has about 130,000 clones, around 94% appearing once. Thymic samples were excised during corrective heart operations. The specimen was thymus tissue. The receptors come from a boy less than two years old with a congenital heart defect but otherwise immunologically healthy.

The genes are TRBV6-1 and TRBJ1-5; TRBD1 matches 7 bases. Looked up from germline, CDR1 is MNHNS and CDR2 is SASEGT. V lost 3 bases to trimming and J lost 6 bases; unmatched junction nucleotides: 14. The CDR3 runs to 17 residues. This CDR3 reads CASSDPRGGVSSQPQHF. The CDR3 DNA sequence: TGTGCCAGCAGTGACCCCAGGGGGGGCGTCTCCAGTCAGCCCCAGCATTTT.

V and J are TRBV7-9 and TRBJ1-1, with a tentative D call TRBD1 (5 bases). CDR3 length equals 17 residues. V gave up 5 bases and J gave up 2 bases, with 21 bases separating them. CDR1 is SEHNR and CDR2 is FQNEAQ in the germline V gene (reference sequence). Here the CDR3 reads CASSLPGTPLSNTEAFF. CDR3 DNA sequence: TGTGCCAGCAGCCTTCCTGGGACTCCCCTTAGTAACACTGAAGCTTTCTTT.

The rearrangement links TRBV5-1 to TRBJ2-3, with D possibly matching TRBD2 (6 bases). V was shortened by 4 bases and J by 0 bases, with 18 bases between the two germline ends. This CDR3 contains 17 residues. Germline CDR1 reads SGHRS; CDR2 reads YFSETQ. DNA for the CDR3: TGCGCCAGCAGCGCCCCGGGACTTTATTCTAGCACAGATACGCAGTATTTT. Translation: CASSAPGLYSSTDTQYF.

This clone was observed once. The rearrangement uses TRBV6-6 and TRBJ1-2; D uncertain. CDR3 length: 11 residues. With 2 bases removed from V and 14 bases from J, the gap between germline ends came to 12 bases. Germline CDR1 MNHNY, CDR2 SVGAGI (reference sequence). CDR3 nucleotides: TGTGCCAGCAGTTACGAGGTGCTCAGAACCTTC. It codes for CASSYEVLRTF.

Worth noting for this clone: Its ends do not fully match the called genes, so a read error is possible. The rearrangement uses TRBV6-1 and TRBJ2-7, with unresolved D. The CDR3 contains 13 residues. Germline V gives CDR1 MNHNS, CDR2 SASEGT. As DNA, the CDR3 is TGTGCCAGCAGAGAAGGTGTGGGTCACGAGCAGTACTTC. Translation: CASREGVGHEQYF.

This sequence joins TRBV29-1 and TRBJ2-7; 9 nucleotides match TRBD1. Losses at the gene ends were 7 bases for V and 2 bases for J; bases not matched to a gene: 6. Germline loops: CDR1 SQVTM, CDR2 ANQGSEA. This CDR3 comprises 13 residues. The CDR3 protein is CSARDRETYEQYF. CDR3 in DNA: TGCAGCGCCCGGGACAGGGAGACCTACGAGCAGTACTTC.

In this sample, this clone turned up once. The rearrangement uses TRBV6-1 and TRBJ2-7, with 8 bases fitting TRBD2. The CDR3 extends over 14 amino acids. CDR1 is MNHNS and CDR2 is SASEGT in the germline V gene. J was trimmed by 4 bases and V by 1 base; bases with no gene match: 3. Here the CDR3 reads CASSEGGGPYEQYF. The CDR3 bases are TGTGCCAGCAGTGAAGGCGGGGGGCCGTACGAGCAGTACTTC.

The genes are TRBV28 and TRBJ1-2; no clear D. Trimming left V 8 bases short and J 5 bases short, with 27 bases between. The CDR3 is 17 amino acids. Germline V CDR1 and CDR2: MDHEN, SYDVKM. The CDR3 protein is CASCPTASGLSVYGYTF. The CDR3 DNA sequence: TGTGCCAGCTGTCCTACGGCAAGCGGGTTATCGGTTTATGGCTACACCTTC.

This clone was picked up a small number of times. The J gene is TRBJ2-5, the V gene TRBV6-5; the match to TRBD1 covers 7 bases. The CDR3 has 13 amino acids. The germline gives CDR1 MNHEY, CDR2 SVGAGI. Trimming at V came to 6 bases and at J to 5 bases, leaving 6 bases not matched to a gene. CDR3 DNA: TGTGCCAGCAGAGACAGGGCCGGGGAGACCCAGTACTTC. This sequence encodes CASRDRAGETQYF.

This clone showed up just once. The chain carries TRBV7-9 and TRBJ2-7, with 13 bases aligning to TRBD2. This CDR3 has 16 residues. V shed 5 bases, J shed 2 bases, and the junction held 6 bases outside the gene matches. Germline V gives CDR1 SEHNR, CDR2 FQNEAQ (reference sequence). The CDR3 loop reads CASSRGGLAGTYEQYF. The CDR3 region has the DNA TGTGCCAGCAGCCGCGGGGGACTAGCGGGAACCTACGAGCAGTACTTC. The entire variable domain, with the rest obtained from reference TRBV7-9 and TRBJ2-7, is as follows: DTGVSQNPRHKITKRGQNVTFRCDPISEHNRLYWYRQTLGQGPEFLTYFQNEAQLEKSRLLSDRFSAERPKGSFSTLEIQRTEQGDSAMYLCASSRGGLAGTYEQYFGPGTRLTVT.

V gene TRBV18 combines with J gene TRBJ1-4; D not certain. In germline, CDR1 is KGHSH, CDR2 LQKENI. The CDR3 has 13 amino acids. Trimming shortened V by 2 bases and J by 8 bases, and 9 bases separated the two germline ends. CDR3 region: CASSPGKGEKLFF. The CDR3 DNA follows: TGTGCCAGCTCACCAGGGAAGGGCGAAAAACTGTTTTTT. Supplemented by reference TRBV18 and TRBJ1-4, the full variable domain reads NAGVMQNPRHLVRRRGQEARLRCSPMKGHSHVYWYRQLPEEGLKFMVYLQKENIIDESGMPKERFSAEFPKEGPSILRIQQVVRGDSAAYFCASSPGKGEKLFFGSGTQLSVL.

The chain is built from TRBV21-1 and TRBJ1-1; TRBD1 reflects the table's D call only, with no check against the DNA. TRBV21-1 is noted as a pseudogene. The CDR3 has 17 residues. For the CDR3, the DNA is TGTGCCAGCAGCAAACCTATCCACAGGGATTGTTACACTGAAGCTTTCTTT. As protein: CASSKPIHRDCYTEAFF.

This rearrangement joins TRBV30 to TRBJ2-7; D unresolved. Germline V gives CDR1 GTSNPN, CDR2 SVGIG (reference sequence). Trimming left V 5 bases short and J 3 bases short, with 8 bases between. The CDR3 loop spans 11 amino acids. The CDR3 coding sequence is TGTGCCTGGCAGGTCATCTACGAGCAGTACTTC. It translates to CAWQVIYEQYF.